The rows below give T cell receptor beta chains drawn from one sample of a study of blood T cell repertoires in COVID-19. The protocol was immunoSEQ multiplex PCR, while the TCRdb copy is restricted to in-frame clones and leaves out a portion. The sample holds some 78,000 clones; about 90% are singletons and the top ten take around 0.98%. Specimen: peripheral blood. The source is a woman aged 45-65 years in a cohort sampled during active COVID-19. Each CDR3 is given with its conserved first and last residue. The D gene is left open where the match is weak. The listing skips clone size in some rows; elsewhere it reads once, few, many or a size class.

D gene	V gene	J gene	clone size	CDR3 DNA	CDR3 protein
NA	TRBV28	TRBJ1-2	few	TGTGCCAGCAGTTTAAGGCGGTATGGCTACACCTTC	CASSLRRYGYTF
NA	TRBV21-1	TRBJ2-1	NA	TGTGCCAGCAGCAAAGGGGGACTTCCTTACAATGAGCAGTTCTTC	CASSKGGLPYNEQFF
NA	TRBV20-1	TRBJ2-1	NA	TGCAGTGCTAGTCGGCGGCAGGGTCAGTTCTTC	CSASRRQGQFF
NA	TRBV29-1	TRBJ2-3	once	TGCAGCGTCGAAGAGGGGGACCGGGAGGCCACAGATACGCAGTATTTT	CSVEEGDREATDTQYF
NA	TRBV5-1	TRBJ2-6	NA	TGCGCCAGCAGCCCGGACAACTCTGGGGCCAACGTCCTGACTTTC	CASSPDNSGANVLTF
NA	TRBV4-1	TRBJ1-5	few	TGCGCCAGCAGCCAAGATCCTACAGACAATCAGCCCCAGCATTTT	CASSQDPTDNQPQHF
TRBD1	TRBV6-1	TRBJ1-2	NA	TGTGCCAGCAGTGAAGGGACAGGGAATGGCTACACCTTC	CASSEGTGNGYTF
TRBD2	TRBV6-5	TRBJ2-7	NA	TGTGCCAGCAGTTACTCAGTAGCGGGAGGAAGCTACGAGCAGTACTTC	CASSYSVAGGSYEQYF
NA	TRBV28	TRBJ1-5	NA	TGTGCCAGCAGTTTAGTGGGGGCTACTAGTCAGCCCCAGCATTTT	CASSLVGATSQPQHF
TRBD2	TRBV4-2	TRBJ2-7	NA	TGTGCCAGCAGCCAACTAGCGGGTCCTGGCGGCGAGCAGTACTTC	CASSQLAGPGGEQYF
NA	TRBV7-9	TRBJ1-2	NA	TGTGCCAGCAGCTCGGTCGGGGACTATGGCTACACCTTC	CASSSVGDYGYTF
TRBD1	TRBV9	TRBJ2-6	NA	TGTGCCAGCAGCATAAGTGCCGGGACAGGGGGCTTCTCTGGGGCCAACGTCCTGACTTTC	CASSISAGTGGFSGANVLTF
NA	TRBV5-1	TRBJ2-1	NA	TGCGCCAGCAGCCTCGGCTCCGACTCCTTCTACAATGAGCAGTTCTTC	CASSLGSDSFYNEQFF
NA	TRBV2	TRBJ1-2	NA	TGTGCCAGCAGTTTGCGGACAGACCCTTATGGCTACACCTTC	CASSLRTDPYGYTF
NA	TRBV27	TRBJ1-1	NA	TGTGCCAGCGGGCCGGACCGCGGGACTGAAGCTTTCTTT	CASGPDRGTEAFF
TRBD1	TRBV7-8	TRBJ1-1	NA	TGTGCCAGCAGCTTCGGACAGGGCTCCCTGAACACTGAAGCTTTCTTT	CASSFGQGSLNTEAFF
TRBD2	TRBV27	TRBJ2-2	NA	TGTGCCAGCAGTCCAGCCCTCCCGGGACTAGCGGGAGCCGGGGAGCTGTTTTTT	CASSPALPGLAGAGELFF
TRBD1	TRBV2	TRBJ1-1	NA	TGTGCCAGCACCTGGGGACAGGGGAGGAACACTGAAGCTTTCTTT	CASTWGQGRNTEAFF
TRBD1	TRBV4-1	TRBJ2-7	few	TGCGCCAGCAGCCGCGGACAGGGTCTCTACGAGCAGTACTTC	CASSRGQGLYEQYF
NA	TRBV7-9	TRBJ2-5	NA	TGTGCCAGCACCAGGGGTGGGGAGTTCTGGGAGACCCAGTACTTC	CASTRGGEFWETQYF